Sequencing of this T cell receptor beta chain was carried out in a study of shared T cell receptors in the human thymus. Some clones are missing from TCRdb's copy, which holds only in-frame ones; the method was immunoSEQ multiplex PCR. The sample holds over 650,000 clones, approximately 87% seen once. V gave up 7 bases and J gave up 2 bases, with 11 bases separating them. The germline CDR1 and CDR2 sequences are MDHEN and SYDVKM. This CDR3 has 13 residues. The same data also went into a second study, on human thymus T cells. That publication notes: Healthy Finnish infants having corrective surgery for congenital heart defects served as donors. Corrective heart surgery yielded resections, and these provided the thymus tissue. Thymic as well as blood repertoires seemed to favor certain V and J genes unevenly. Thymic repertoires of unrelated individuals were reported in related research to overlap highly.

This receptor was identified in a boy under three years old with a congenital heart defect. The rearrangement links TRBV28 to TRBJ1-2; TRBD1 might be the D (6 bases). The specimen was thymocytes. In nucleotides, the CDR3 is TGTGCCAGCAAACAGGGTGTGAACTATGGCTACACCTTC. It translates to CASKQGVNYGYTF.